The clone carrying this T cell receptor (beta chain) was detected a few times. Its antigen is unknown. This entry is derived from a study of identical twins. Regarding the study as a whole: Low generation-probability sequences were in excess among twin-shared out-of-frame alpha sequences.

Using its own MiXCR run on the 5' RACE reads, TCRdb lists one record per CDR3 protein. The profile covers roughly 720,000 distinct CDR3 sequences, with around a sixth appearing a single time and approximately 14% taken by the ten largest. Every one of the donors was a healthy Caucasian. V was trimmed by 2 bases and J by 6 bases, leaving 13 bases between them. The CDR3 length is 14 residues. CDR1 is KGHSH, CDR2 LQKENI, per germline. The same sample was also used in a study of T cells expressing NK-cell markers. That study reports: Researchers report these clonotypes also headed the CD3+CD56-NKG2C+ fraction in a handful of donors.

The sequencing sample was made of PBMCs. The chain combines TRBV18 with TRBJ1-2; D is unresolved. This sequence originates from a young woman in good health. The DNA for the CDR3 is TGTGCCAGCTCACCAGGGGTAAGGGAGAATGGCTACACCTTC. It yields the protein CASSPGVRENGYTF.